One sample yielded the 4 T cell receptor beta chains listed below, sequenced in a study of PD-1 blockade in mismatch repair-deficient tumors. Assay: immunoSEQ multiplex PCR; the TCRdb copy retains only in-frame clones and omits some. The sample shows 60,000 to 75,000 clones, about nine tenths of them seen only once. Sequencing used peripheral blood, obtained 52 weeks after starting pembrolizumab. The receptors come from an adult with mismatch repair-deficient cancer.

The chain joins TRBV4-3 to TRBJ2-7; D is undetermined. The CDR3 contains 15 residues. The V gene lost 1 base and the J gene lost 0 bases, with 10 bases spanning the gap. CDR1 and CDR2 from the germline V gene are LGHNA and YSLEER. The chain's CDR3 is CASSQVAMSSYEQYF. The CDR3 DNA reads as TGCGCCAGCAGCCAAGTGGCCATGAGCTCCTACGAGCAGTACTTC.

V is TRBV5-4 and J is TRBJ2-2; 9 nucleotides line up with TRBD2. Germline loops: CDR1 SGHNT, CDR2 YYREEE (reference sequence). The junction had 3 bases not matched to a gene; V was cut back by 0 bases and J by 0 bases. The CDR3 consists of 17 residues. The chain's CDR3 is CASSLEASGANTGELFF. For the CDR3, the DNA is TGTGCCAGCAGCTTGGAGGCTAGCGGGGCGAACACCGGGGAGCTGTTTTTT.

This chain joins TRBV27 and TRBJ1-1; D is unresolved. Germline V gives CDR1 MNHEY, CDR2 SMNVEV (reference sequence). The CDR3 runs to 14 residues. The V gene lost 0 bases and the J gene lost 1 base, with 6 bases spanning the gap. CDR3 bases: TGTGCCAGCAGTTTATCGCCAGGGAACACTGAAGCTTTCTTT. Translation: CASSLSPGNTEAFF.

The chain links TRBV6-5 to TRBJ2-5; TRBD1 or TRBD2 may be the D gene (5 bases each). Germline CDR1 MNHEY, CDR2 SVGAGI. CDR3 size: 15 residues. The V end was cut by 5 bases, the J end by 5 bases, with 18 bases between. In DNA form, the CDR3 reads TGTGCCAGCAGTCCAGGGTCGGCGGGTAGGGAGACCCAGTACTTC. This codes for CASSPGSAGRETQYF.